This TCR beta chain was recorded in a study of T cells in Graves' hyperthyroidism and ophthalmopathy. RNA transcripts served as the template for amplifying TCR beta CDR3 regions. The primer set for the first-round RT-PCR of the TCR CDR3 was HTBI. TCRdb reanalysed the multiplex PCR reads using MiXCR and keeps one entry per CDR3 protein. The table has hundreds of thousands of distinct CDR3 sequences, 46% seen once. These patients, aged 18 to 65, had recently diagnosed hyperthyroidism lasting under 2 months. Uncontrolled infection, other autoimmune disease, pregnancy or lactation disqualified patients from enrolment. The sample was peripheral blood or thyroid tissue (not recorded which). The sequence came from a woman younger than 35 with Graves' hyperthyroidism.

The CDR3 reads CASARGGGRNQPQHF. The CDR3 DNA sequence: TGCGCCAGCGCTCGGGGAGGGGGCCGCAATCAGCCCCAGCATTTT. V usage is TRBV4-1 and J usage is TRBJ1-5; 7 bases line up with TRBD1. Germline V gives CDR1 MGHRA, CDR2 YSYEKL. The CDR3 extends over 15 amino acids. Trimming at V came to 8 bases and at J to 2 bases, leaving 9 bases not matched to a gene.